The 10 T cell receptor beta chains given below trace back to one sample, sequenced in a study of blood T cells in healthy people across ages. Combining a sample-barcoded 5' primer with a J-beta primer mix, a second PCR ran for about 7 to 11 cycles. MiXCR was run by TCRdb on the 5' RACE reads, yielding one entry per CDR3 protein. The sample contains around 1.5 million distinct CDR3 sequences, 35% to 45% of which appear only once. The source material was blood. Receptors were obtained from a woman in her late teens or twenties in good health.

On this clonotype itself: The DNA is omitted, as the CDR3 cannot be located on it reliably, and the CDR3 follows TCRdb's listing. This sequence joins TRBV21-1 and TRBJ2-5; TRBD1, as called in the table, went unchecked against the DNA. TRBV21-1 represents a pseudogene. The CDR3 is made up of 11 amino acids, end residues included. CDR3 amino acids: CASSGTSAPYF.

The CDR3 spells CSARDSILWPFQETQYF. Here the CDR3 DNA reads TGCAGTGCTAGAGATTCGATCCTGTGGCCTTTCCAAGAGACCCAGTACTTC. V is TRBV20-1 and J is TRBJ2-5; unclear D gene. The CDR3 sequence is 17 residues long. The V gene's germline CDR1 is DFQATT and CDR2 SNEGSKA (reference sequence). The ends were cut back, 0 bases at V and 1 base at J, with 18 bases in the middle.

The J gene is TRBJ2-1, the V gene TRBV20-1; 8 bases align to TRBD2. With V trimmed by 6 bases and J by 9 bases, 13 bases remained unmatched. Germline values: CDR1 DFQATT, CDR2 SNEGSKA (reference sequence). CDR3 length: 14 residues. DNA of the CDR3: TGCAGTGCGACAATCGGGACTAGTGTTATTGAGCAGTTCTTC. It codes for CSATIGTSVIEQFF.

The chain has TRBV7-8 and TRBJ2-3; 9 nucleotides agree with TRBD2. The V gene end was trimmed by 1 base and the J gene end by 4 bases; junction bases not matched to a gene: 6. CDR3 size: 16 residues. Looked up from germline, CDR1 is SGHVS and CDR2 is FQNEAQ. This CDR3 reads CASSLVVAGGSDTQYF. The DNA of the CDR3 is TGTGCCAGCAGCTTAGTGGTTGCGGGGGGGTCAGATACGCAGTATTTT. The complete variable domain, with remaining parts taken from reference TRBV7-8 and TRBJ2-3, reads GAGVSQSPRYKVAKRGQDVALRCDPISGHVSLFWYQQALGQGPEFLTYFQNEAQLDKSGLPSDRFFAERPEGSVSTLKIQRTQQEDSAVYLCASSLVVAGGSDTQYFGPGTRLTVL.

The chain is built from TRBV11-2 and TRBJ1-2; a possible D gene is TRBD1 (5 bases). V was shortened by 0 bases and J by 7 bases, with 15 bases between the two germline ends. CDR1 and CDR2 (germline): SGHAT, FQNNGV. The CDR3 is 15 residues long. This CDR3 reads CASSLEYRSGGGYTF. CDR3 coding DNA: TGTGCCAGCAGCTTAGAGTACCGGTCCGGGGGTGGCTACACCTTC.

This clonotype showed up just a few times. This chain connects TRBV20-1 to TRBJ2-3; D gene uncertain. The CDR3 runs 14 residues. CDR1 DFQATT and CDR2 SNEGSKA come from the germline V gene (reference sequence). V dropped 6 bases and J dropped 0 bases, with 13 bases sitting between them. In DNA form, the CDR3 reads TGCAGTGCCCACCATGTGGGGAGCACAGATACGCAGTATTTT. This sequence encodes CSAHHVGSTDTQYF.

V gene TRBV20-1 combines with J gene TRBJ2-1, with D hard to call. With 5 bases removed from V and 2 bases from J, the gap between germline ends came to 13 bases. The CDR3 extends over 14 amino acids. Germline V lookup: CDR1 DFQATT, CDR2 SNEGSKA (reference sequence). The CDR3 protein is CSAFNGRPYNEQFF. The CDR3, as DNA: TGCAGTGCTTTTAATGGCCGGCCCTACAATGAGCAGTTCTTC.

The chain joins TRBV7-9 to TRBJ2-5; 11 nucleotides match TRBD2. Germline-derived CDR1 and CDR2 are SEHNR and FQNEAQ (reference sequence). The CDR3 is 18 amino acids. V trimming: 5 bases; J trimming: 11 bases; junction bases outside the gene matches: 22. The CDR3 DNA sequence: TGTGCCAGCAGCAAACCCCCGCAAACTAGCGGGAGACGGAATGAGCAGTACTTC. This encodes CASSKPPQTSGRRNEQYF.

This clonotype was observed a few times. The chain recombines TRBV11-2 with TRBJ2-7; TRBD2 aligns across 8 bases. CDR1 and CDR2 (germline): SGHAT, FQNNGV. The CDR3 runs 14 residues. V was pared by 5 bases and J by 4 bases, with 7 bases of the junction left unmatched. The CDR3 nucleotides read TGTGCCAGCAGCGGAACGGGAGGGTGGTACGAGCAGTACTTC. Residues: CASSGTGGWYEQYF.

In DNA form, the CDR3 reads TGTGCCAGTAGTATAGGCCCGGGCACCGGGGAGCTGTTTTTT. As protein: CASSIGPGTGELFF. V usage is TRBV19 and J usage is TRBJ2-2, with D unresolved. The CDR3 runs 14 residues. Germline CDR1 is LNHDA and CDR2 is SQIVND (reference sequence). Trimming took off 1 base at V and 4 bases at J, with 7 bases between the two ends.